This T cell receptor beta chain is drawn from a study of neurological immune-mediated disorders. Study-level background: The approximately 34 multiple sclerosis patients comprised roughly 31 that were relapsing-remitting and 3 that were secondary progressive.

The study's findings and limits: Phylogenetic grouping put 18 of 34 multiple sclerosis patients' repertoires into one related-CDR3 cluster, a possible signature.

This clonotype was seen at least ten times. The target antigen is unknown. The CDR3 sequence is 14 residues long. The germline V and J ends were trimmed by 1 base and 3 bases, with 5 bases remaining between them. Germline V gives CDR1 SGHRS, CDR2 YFSETQ. 5'RACE employing 10-nucleotide random UMIs yielded the cDNA. TCRdb recomputed calls from the 5' RACE reads with MiXCR, one row per CDR3 protein. The table has about 95,000 distinct CDR3 sequences, 3.5% to 4% seen once. Where libraries were unsorted, they were derived from 2 million PBMCs stored at -80 degrees C. Material: PBMCs. The TCR sequence derives from a woman aged 18-29 years with multiple sclerosis. J is TRBJ2-6 and V is TRBV5-1; D is unclear. The CDR3 DNA sequence: TGCGCCAGCAGCTTGTATGATGGGGCCAACGTCCTGACTTTC. Its translation: CASSLYDGANVLTF.